The 30 T cell receptor beta chains reported below all come from one sample, sequenced in a study of regulatory T cells in long-lasting Graves disease. Combining iRepertoire HTBI primers with Arm-PCR of CDR3 regions, the authors built TCR beta libraries. TCRdb re-called the multiplex PCR reads with MiXCR, one entry per CDR3 protein. This sample carries 350,000 to 550,000 distinct CDR3 sequences, about 17% of them seen once, and the ten largest clones take less than 30%. The time point: newly diagnosed GD, antithyroid drugs for less than 3 months. Extracted RNA from PBMCs served as the source of the TCR library. These same data were also listed under a study on T cells in Graves' hyperthyroidism and ophthalmopathy.

Sample: peripheral blood mononuclear cells (PBMCs), taken at new diagnosis, from a patient treated with antithyroid drugs. These receptors all come from a young woman with Graves disease.

Comment on this clonotype: A read error may be the cause here, since a much bigger clone is one base away. The chain has TRBV7-2 and TRBJ2-7; 12 bases agree with TRBD1. Trimming took 5 bases from V and 7 from J; bases not matched to a gene: 12. This CDR3 spans 16 amino acids. The V gene's germline CDR1 is SGHTA and CDR2 FQGNSA. The CDR3 loop is CASSTRRDRGLGEQYF. CDR3 DNA sequence: TGTGCCAGCAGCACCCGCCGGGACAGGGGGCTCGGTGAGCAGTACTTC. Full variable domain (remainder filled in from reference TRBV7-2 and TRBJ2-7): GAGVSQSPSNKVTEKGKDVELRCDPISGHTALYWYRQSLGQGLEFLIYFQGNSAPDKSGLPSDRFSAERTGGSVSTLTIQRTQQEDSAVYLCASSTRRDRGLGEQYFGPGTRLTVT.

This clonotype showed up just a few times. The rearrangement uses TRBV29-1 and TRBJ1-2; D is undetermined. V dropped 3 bases and J dropped 2 bases, with 19 bases sitting between them. The CDR3 has 16 amino acids. The germline V gene encodes CDR1 SQVTM and CDR2 ANQGSEA. Written as DNA, the CDR3 is TGCAGCGTTGACTTTCTCCCCAAAACAGACAACTATGGCTACACCTTC. Translation: CSVDFLPKTDNYGYTF. Using reference TRBV29-1 and TRBJ1-2 for the parts outside the CDR3, the full variable domain is SAVISQKPSRDICQRGTSLTIQCQVDSQVTMMFWYRQQPGQSLTLIATANQGSEATYESGFVIDKFPISRPNLTFSTLTVSNMSPEDSSIYLCSVDFLPKTDNYGYTFGSGTRLTVV.

This clonotype appeared many times. V is TRBV7-9 and J is TRBJ1-3; unclear D gene. This CDR3 contains 16 residues. With 0 bases removed from V and 0 bases from J, the gap between germline ends came to 9 bases. Germline assignment: CDR1 SEHNR and CDR2 FQNEAQ (reference sequence). Here the CDR3 reads CASSLALQISGNTIYF. CDR3 DNA: TGTGCCAGCAGCTTAGCGCTCCAGATCTCTGGAAACACCATATATTTT.

The chain has TRBV5-4 and TRBJ1-5; a weak D match, TRBD1 (5 bases). The CDR3 is made up of 12 amino acids. CDR1 SGHNT and CDR2 YYREEE come from the germline V gene (reference sequence). V was pared by 5 bases and J by 3 bases, with 6 bases between. The CDR3 region has the DNA TGTGCCAGCAGGACAGACAATCAGCCCCAGCATTTT. Encoded protein: CASRTDNQPQHF.

This clonotype was picked up many times. The chain combines TRBV20-1 with TRBJ2-1, with 10 bases fitting TRBD2. With 5 bases clipped from V and 3 bases from J, the junction kept 10 bases outside the gene matches. Germline lookup yields CDR1 DFQATT and CDR2 SNEGSKA (reference sequence). CDR3 length equals 16 residues. CDR3 loop: CSARLRTSGYYNEQFF. In nucleotides, the CDR3 is TGCAGTGCTCGCCTCAGGACTAGCGGCTACTACAATGAGCAGTTCTTC.

This clonotype was counted ten times or more. The chain combines TRBV27 with TRBJ2-1, with TRBD2 matching over 13 bases. Germline CDR1 reads MNHEY; CDR2 reads SMNVEV (reference sequence). The CDR3 length is 15 residues. V dropped 6 bases and J dropped 4; count of bases not matched to a gene: 3. Written as DNA, the CDR3 is TGTGCCAGCAGCAGGGGACTAGCGGGGTACAATGAGCAGTTCTTC. Its protein is CASSRGLAGYNEQFF.

The CDR3 reads CASSPVTANTEAFF. The DNA for the CDR3 is TGTGCCAGCTCACCGGTGACGGCGAACACTGAAGCTTTCTTT. The chain links TRBV18 to TRBJ1-1; D not resolved. Germline lookup yields CDR1 KGHSH and CDR2 LQKENI. With 3 bases removed from V and 1 base from J, the gap between germline ends came to 9 bases. The length of the CDR3 is 14 residues.

This clonotype came up many times. The chain employs TRBV7-9 and TRBJ2-5, with D perhaps matching TRBD1 or TRBD2 (5 bases each). Germline V lookup: CDR1 SEHNR, CDR2 FQNEAQ (reference sequence). V was clipped by 5 bases and J by 4 bases, with 17 bases between them. This CDR3 has 15 amino acids. Here the CDR3 reads CASSPTEARAETQYF. CDR3 bases: TGTGCCAGCAGCCCAACGGAGGCCAGGGCAGAGACCCAGTACTTC.

This clonotype has more than one count but fewer than ten. This chain connects TRBV2 to TRBJ1-6; 11 nucleotides align to TRBD1. Unmatched junction bases numbered 9, after V lost 5 bases and J lost 15 bases. CDR3 size: 14 residues. CDR1 and CDR2 from the germline V gene are SNHLY and FYNNEI. CDR3 loop: CASSPGQGALLLHF. The CDR3 DNA reads as TGTGCCAGCAGTCCCGGACAGGGGGCTCTTCTCCTCCACTTT.

This chain links TRBV27 with TRBJ1-2; possible D gene TRBD1, 5 bases. CDR1 and CDR2 (germline): MNHEY, SMNVEV (reference sequence). The V gene lost 8 bases and the J gene lost 4 bases, with 8 bases spanning the gap. This CDR3 is 11 amino acids long. The CDR3 here is CASGGGYGYTF. The CDR3 DNA is TGTGCCAGCGGGGGTGGCTATGGCTACACCTTC.

This clonotype was observed a few times. V usage is TRBV12-3 or TRBV12-4 and J usage is TRBJ2-6; 11 nucleotides agree with TRBD1. Unmatched junction bases numbered 7, after V lost 6 bases and J lost 0 bases. The CDR3 is made up of 18 amino acids. CDR3 nucleotides: TGTGCCAGCAGGGACAGGGGGCAGTCCTACTCTGGGGCCAACGTCCTGACTTTC. It yields the protein CASRDRGQSYSGANVLTF.

This chain joins TRBV12-3 or TRBV12-4 and TRBJ1-4; D may be TRBD1 (6 bases). This CDR3 has 12 residues. The V end lost 5 bases, the J end lost 7 bases, and 8 bases lay between the germline ends. The chain's CDR3 is CASSHRVEKLFF. CDR3 nucleotides: TGTGCCAGCAGTCACAGGGTTGAAAAACTGTTTTTT.

In this sample, this clonotype turned up many times. The rearrangement links TRBV20-1 to TRBJ2-1; D gene unclear. There are 13 residues in the CDR3. Trimming removed 0 bases at V and 4 bases at J, with 7 bases between. Germline V CDR1 and CDR2: DFQATT, SNEGSKA (reference sequence). This CDR3 reads CSAREAVYNEQFF. CDR3 nucleotide sequence: TGCAGTGCTAGAGAGGCAGTTTACAATGAGCAGTTCTTC.

This clonotype has more than one count but fewer than ten. The junction does not match germline at one end; this may be a read error. This chain joins TRBV30 and TRBJ1-4, with D hard to call. The CDR3 is 13 residues long. CDR1 GTSNPN and CDR2 SVGIG come from the germline V gene (reference sequence). The CDR3 sequence is CAWSVFGNGKLFF. The CDR3 DNA sequence: TGTGCCTGGAGTGTTTTTGGGAATGGAAAACTGTTTTTT.

This clonotype was counted at least ten times. J is TRBJ2-7 and V is TRBV20-1, with no clear D. The germline V and J ends were trimmed by 0 bases and 6 bases, with 12 bases remaining between them. Germline V lookup: CDR1 DFQATT, CDR2 SNEGSKA (reference sequence). The CDR3 sequence is 13 residues long. The CDR3 DNA reads TGCAGTGCTAGAGATGGCGTAGCAAGCGAGCAGTACTTC. This encodes CSARDGVASEQYF.

On this clonotype itself: Possible read error: a much larger clone is one base away. The chain employs TRBV20-1 and TRBJ2-1; D possibly uses TRBD1 or TRBD2 (6 bases each). V lost 6 bases and J lost 10, with 25 bases in between. This CDR3 is 15 amino acids long. Per the germline V gene, CDR1 is DFQATT and CDR2 is SNEGSKA (reference sequence). The CDR3 region has the DNA TGCAGTGCAATAAAGAGGGGGGCCAGACCGAGGGAGCAGTTCTTC. Its translation is CSAIKRGARPREQFF.

This chain joins TRBV24-1 and TRBJ2-7; 7 bases match TRBD1. J gave up 0 bases and V 7 bases, and 2 bases lay outside the gene matches. CDR3 length: 13 residues. The germline gives CDR1 KGHDR, CDR2 SFDVKD. In DNA form, the CDR3 reads TGTGCCACCAGGACAGGGACCTCCTACGAGCAGTACTTC. As protein: CATRTGTSYEQYF.

The sample holds many counts of this clonotype. CDR3 protein: CASSLEGDSGANVLTF. The CDR3 DNA sequence: TGTGCCAGCAGTTTAGAAGGTGACTCTGGGGCCAACGTCCTGACTTTC. This chain uses TRBV12-3 or TRBV12-4 with TRBJ2-6; D gene uncertain. CDR3 length: 16 residues. Trimming stripped 1 base from V and 0 bases from J, with 7 bases between.

This clonotype was seen ten or more times. The chain employs TRBV7-2 and TRBJ2-1; 9 bases line up with TRBD2. Germline CDR1 and CDR2: SGHTA and FQGNSA. CDR3 size: 17 residues. Trimming cost V 5 bases and J 8 bases; bases outside gene matches: 16. The CDR3, as DNA: TGTGCCAGCAGCCCCTGGGCGGGAGGGCCTCGGATCGATGAGCAGTTCTTC. The encoded protein is CASSPWAGGPRIDEQFF.

This clonotype was found a few times. The rearrangement joins TRBV24-1 to TRBJ2-1; D possibly corresponds to TRBD1 (7 bases). The CDR3 loop spans 16 amino acids. V was shortened by 4 bases and J by 6 bases, with 18 bases between the two germline ends. Looked up from germline, CDR1 is KGHDR and CDR2 is SFDVKD. The CDR3 is CATSDQGGGRFNEQFF. DNA for the CDR3: TGTGCCACCAGTGACCAGGGGGGTGGGAGATTCAATGAGCAGTTCTTC.

This clonotype was observed many times. The rearrangement links TRBV11-2 to TRBJ2-1; TRBD2 matches at 7 bases. Trimming took 7 bases from V and 4 from J; bases not matched to a gene: 16. From germline, CDR1 is SGHAT and CDR2 FQNNGV. The CDR3 runs 17 residues. CDR3 in amino acids: CASTPEPPLAAYNEQFF. The CDR3 region has the DNA TGTGCCAGCACCCCCGAACCCCCCCTAGCGGCATACAATGAGCAGTTCTTC.

The sample holds many counts of this clonotype. The chain joins TRBV6-1 to TRBJ1-1; 7 bases agree with TRBD1. This CDR3 is 14 amino acids long. Germline trimming cut 6 bases from V and 0 bases from J; bases unmatched to any gene: 4. The germline gives CDR1 MNHNS, CDR2 SASEGT. The CDR3 here is CASRHRGMNTEAFF. DNA for the CDR3: TGTGCCAGCAGACACAGGGGCATGAACACTGAAGCTTTCTTT.

This clonotype has a count of ten or more. The chain links TRBV25-1 to TRBJ2-7, with TRBD2 matching 14 bases. The CDR3 sequence is 17 residues long. V was pared by 2 bases and J by 2 bases, with 5 bases of the junction left unmatched. CDR1 and CDR2 (germline): MGHDK, SYGVNS. DNA of the CDR3: TGTGCCAGCAGTGAACGCACGACTAGCGGGAGGGCCTACGAGCAGTACTTC. Its translation is CASSERTTSGRAYEQYF.

The chain joins TRBV6-1 to TRBJ1-1; D is unresolved. This CDR3 has 15 residues. From germline, CDR1 is MNHNS and CDR2 SASEGT. The germline V and J ends were trimmed by 6 bases and 0 bases, with 14 bases remaining between them. The CDR3 loop reads CASRPGSVMNTEAFF. CDR3 nucleotide sequence: TGTGCCAGCAGACCAGGATCGGTCATGAACACTGAAGCTTTCTTT.

The rearrangement links TRBV19 to TRBJ2-3; 8 bases agree with TRBD2. Germline CDR1 reads LNHDA; CDR2 reads SQIVND (reference sequence). The CDR3 sequence is 16 residues long. V shed 2 bases and J 4 bases; nucleotides not matched to a gene: 8. For the CDR3, the DNA is TGTGCCAGTAGTATATTTCGGGAGGGCCCTGCAGATACGCAGTATTTT. It codes for CASSIFREGPADTQYF.

The chain carries TRBV19 and TRBJ2-5, with unresolved D. Germline V gene data show CDR1 as LNHDA and CDR2 as SQIVND (reference sequence). CDR3 length: 16 residues. Trimming took off 5 bases at V and 0 bases at J, with 16 bases between the two ends. The CDR3 bases are TGTGCCAGTAGTGTCTCCGGACGGCCTGACCAAGAGACCCAGTACTTC. Amino acids: CASSVSGRPDQETQYF.

This clonotype was seen many times. The V gene is TRBV28, the J gene TRBJ2-7; D ambiguous. Between the trimmed V and J ends, which lost 3 bases and 0 bases, there was a span of 6 bases. Germline CDR1 and CDR2: MDHEN and SYDVKM. The CDR3 covers 13 residues. CDR3 in DNA: TGTGCCAGCAGTTTCCGGCCCTCCTACGAGCAGTACTTC. Its protein is CASSFRPSYEQYF.

This clonotype was detected ten times or more. The chain uses TRBV7-2 and TRBJ2-3, with a weak D call TRBD2 (6 bases). Between the trimmed V and J ends, which lost 0 bases and 2 bases, there was a span of 15 bases. The germline CDR1 and CDR2 sequences are SGHTA and FQGNSA. The CDR3 consists of 17 residues. CDR3 region: CASSLARASRDTDTQYF. The CDR3 bases are TGTGCCAGCAGCTTAGCCCGGGCCTCGCGGGACACAGATACGCAGTATTTT. The complete variable domain, with remaining parts taken from reference TRBV7-2 and TRBJ2-3, reads GAGVSQSPSNKVTEKGKDVELRCDPISGHTALYWYRQSLGQGLEFLIYFQGNSAPDKSGLPSDRFSAERTGGSVSTLTIQRTQQEDSAVYLCASSLARASRDTDTQYFGPGTRLTVL.

In its sample, this clonotype was seen many times. The rearrangement joins TRBV18 to TRBJ1-5, with no clear D. The CDR3 is 13 amino acids. CDR1 is KGHSH, CDR2 LQKENI, per germline. V lost 4 bases to trimming and J lost 1 base, with 5 bases between them. CDR3 sequence (DNA): TGTGCCAGCTCACGGGAGAGCAATCAGCCCCAGCATTTT. It yields the protein CASSRESNQPQHF.

This clonotype was observed at least ten times. The rearrangement joins TRBV27 to TRBJ1-1; D unresolved. The CDR3 consists of 13 residues. CDR1 MNHEY and CDR2 SMNVEV come from the germline V gene (reference sequence). The ends were cut back, 3 bases at V and 3 bases at J, with 8 bases in the middle. CDR3 protein: CASSFGWDTEAFF. The CDR3 coding sequence is TGTGCCAGCAGTTTCGGGTGGGACACTGAAGCTTTCTTT.